This T cell receptor beta chain emerged from a study of T cells in Graves' hyperthyroidism and ophthalmopathy. The wider study: Peripheral blood specimens were obtained at initial diagnosis, prior to any treatment.

Amplification of TCR beta CDR3 regions was performed using RNA transcripts as template. HTBI primers drove first-round RT-PCR of the TCR CDR3. MiXCR was run by TCRdb on the multiplex PCR reads, yielding one entry per CDR3 protein. The sample includes around 600,000 distinct CDR3 sequences, 12% to 15% seen only once; the top ten take 7% to 9%. Germline V gene data show CDR1 as SGHRS and CDR2 as YFSETQ. V lost 4 bases to trimming and J lost 3 bases; unmatched junction nucleotides: 4. CDR3 size: 14 residues. Whole-study findings and limits: Progression to ophthalmopathy was predicted a median of roughly seven months early.

This clonotype was picked up many times. As yet, its antigen is unknown. Exclusion of patients followed from uncontrolled infection, other autoimmune disease, pregnancy or lactation. Sequenced input: blood. The chain has TRBV5-1 and TRBJ1-5, with 7 bases matching TRBD1. The source is a woman aged 18-30 years with Graves' ophthalmopathy. In DNA form, the CDR3 reads TGCGCCAGCAGCGCGGGGACAGACAATCAGCCCCAGCATTTT. Translating it yields CASSAGTDNQPQHF.